Below, 26 T cell receptor beta chains from the same sample are listed, as sequenced in a study of post-analysis software for immune sequencing data. Study-level findings and limits: In patients, about 5 TRBV segments were more frequent than in controls, with TRBV5-6, TRBV5-1 and TRBV20-1 among them.

No antigens are known for them. Researchers reported that TCR beta cDNA libraries carried unique molecular identifiers. In TCRdb, the PCR reads were re-called with MiXCR into one record per CDR3 protein. The sample consists of roughly 620,000 distinct CDR3 sequences, roughly 40% of them appearing once. The specimen was blood. These receptors were collected from a girl aged 10 to 17 with multiple sclerosis.

This clonotype was found a few times. V is TRBV28 and J is TRBJ2-7, with D perhaps being TRBD1 or TRBD2 (6 bases each). CDR1 MDHEN and CDR2 SYDVKM come from the germline V gene. This CDR3 contains 12 residues. V shed 10 bases and J shed 7 bases, with 17 bases lying between them. The CDR3 DNA reads TGTGCCACCACACCCGGGGGCAGGGAGCAGTACTTC. Protein sequence: CATTPGGREQYF.

This clonotype has just a few counts. The chain recombines TRBV10-3 with TRBJ2-5; the match to TRBD1 covers 8 bases. This CDR3 is 15 amino acids long. Trimming removed 3 bases from V and 4 bases from J; junction bases left unmatched: 7. Germline V gives CDR1 ENHRY, CDR2 SYGVKD. The CDR3 bases are TGTGCCATCAGTGATGCAGGGGGCAAAGGAGAGACCCAGTACTTC. It encodes CAISDAGGKGETQYF.

This clonotype showed up just a few times. At one boundary the junction diverges from the germline segment, which might be a read error. The rearrangement uses TRBV13 and TRBJ2-3; the match to TRBD2 covers 9 bases. The V gene's germline CDR1 is PRHDT and CDR2 FYEKMQ (reference sequence). The CDR3 spans 16 residues. CDR3 sequence reads: CASSLGTSWMADTQYF. The CDR3 DNA reads TGTGCCAGCAGCCTAGGGACTAGCTGGATGGCAGATACGCAGTATTTT.

The chain uses TRBV20-1 and TRBJ1-1; D may be TRBD1 (6 bases). The V and J ends lost 6 bases and 0 bases respectively, with 11 bases between them. In germline, CDR1 is DFQATT, CDR2 SNEGSKA (reference sequence). The CDR3 contains 13 residues. CDR3 in amino acids: CSAMGDMNTEAFF. The DNA of the CDR3 is TGCAGTGCGATGGGGGACATGAACACTGAAGCTTTCTTT.

The CDR3 sequence: CSARTSGRQNEQYF. The CDR3 DNA follows: TGCAGTGCCAGGACTAGCGGGAGACAGAACGAGCAGTACTTC. The V call is TRBV20-1, the J call TRBJ2-4, with TRBD2 matching over 13 bases. The DNA end is more similar to TRBJ2-7, so the J call may be wrong. This CDR3 region has 14 residues. Germline CDR1 and CDR2: DFQATT and SNEGSKA (reference sequence).

The sample holds a few counts of this clonotype. The rearrangement joins TRBV20-1 to TRBJ2-5, with no clear D. V lost 1 base to trimming and J lost 2 bases, with 8 bases between them. The CDR3 is 13 residues long. From germline, CDR1 is DFQATT and CDR2 SNEGSKA (reference sequence). The CDR3, as DNA: TGCAGTGCTAGAGTGGCAGCGCAAGAGACCCAGTACTTC. Amino acid sequence: CSARVAAQETQYF.

V is TRBV29-1 and J is TRBJ2-4, with 8 bases matching TRBD2. The J call may not be correct, given that the DNA end is closer to TRBJ2-7. The CDR3 runs 16 residues. Germline values: CDR1 SQVTM, CDR2 ANQGSEA. The CDR3 nucleotides are TGCAGCGTTAGGGGGTATGGGCGGGAGGTCGCCTACGAGCAGTACTTC. Its protein product is CSVRGYGREVAYEQYF.

This clonotype was seen more than once but under ten times. The rearrangement links TRBV7-2 to TRBJ1-5, with D possibly being TRBD1 (6 bases). Trimming stripped 5 bases from V and 2 bases from J, with 16 bases between. From germline, CDR1 is SGHTA and CDR2 FQGNSA. This CDR3 contains 16 residues. CDR3 protein: CASSTGQSLGNQPQHF. The CDR3, as DNA: TGTGCCAGCAGCACCGGACAGTCCCTAGGCAATCAGCCCCAGCATTTT.

This clonotype has only a few counts. This chain links TRBV10-3 with TRBJ2-1; 7 nucleotides line up with TRBD1. V shed 0 bases and J 0 bases; nucleotides not matched to a gene: 5. Germline CDR1 reads ENHRY; CDR2 reads SYGVKD. The CDR3 extends over 17 amino acids. CDR3 nucleotides: TGTGCCATCAGTGAGTCGACAGGGTCAAGCTCCTACAATGAGCAGTTCTTC. Encoded protein: CAISESTGSSSYNEQFF.

The V gene is TRBV4-3, the J gene TRBJ1-1; D is unresolved. This CDR3 region has 15 residues. V lost 0 bases and J lost 5, with 13 bases in between. Per the germline V gene, CDR1 is LGHNA and CDR2 is YSLEER. The CDR3 loop is CASSQDVGLRTEAFF. CDR3 nucleotides: TGCGCCAGCAGCCAAGACGTAGGGTTGAGAACTGAAGCTTTCTTT.

A single count supports this clonotype. This chain links TRBV6-6 with TRBJ2-7; D is possibly TRBD2 (5 bases). The germline V and J ends were trimmed by 7 bases and 2 bases, with 12 bases remaining between them. This CDR3 comprises 13 residues. Germline V gene sequence: CDR1 MNHNY, CDR2 SVGAGI (reference sequence). The CDR3 region is CASTAGGPYEQYF. The CDR3, as DNA: TGTGCCAGCACGGCCGGAGGTCCCTACGAGCAGTACTTC.

This sequence joins TRBV20-1 and TRBJ1-4; no clear D. The V end was cut by 6 bases, the J end by 8 bases, with 19 bases between. CDR3 length: 14 residues. CDR1 and CDR2 (germline): DFQATT, SNEGSKA (reference sequence). The CDR3 DNA sequence: TGCAGTGCCAGGTGGCCGCGTCGTGTCGAAAAACTGTTTTTT. It codes for CSARWPRRVEKLFF.

This chain joins TRBV20-1 and TRBJ1-1; D remains unclear. Trimming cost V 4 bases and J 5 bases, with 8 bases left between them. Germline V gene data show CDR1 as DFQATT and CDR2 as SNEGSKA (reference sequence). The CDR3 covers 11 residues. The CDR3, as DNA: TGCAGTGCTAACGGGCGGACTGAAGCTTTCTTT. This codes for CSANGRTEAFF.

There are a few counts of this clonotype. The chain has TRBV3-1 and TRBJ2-3; 7 bases line up with TRBD2. V shed 4 bases, J shed 6 bases, and the junction held 10 bases outside the gene matches. Germline loops: CDR1 LGHDT, CDR2 YNNKEL (reference sequence). CDR3 size: 15 residues. In nucleotides, the CDR3 is TGTGCCAGCAGCCCCTCAGCGGGGCCTTTGGATACGCAGTATTTT. This translates into CASSPSAGPLDTQYF.

This clonotype has only a few counts. This chain links TRBV6-1 with TRBJ1-2, with a tentative D call TRBD1 (6 bases). Germline V lookup: CDR1 MNHNS, CDR2 SASEGT. V dropped 4 bases and J dropped 6 bases, with 18 bases sitting between them. The length of the CDR3 is 15 residues. The CDR3 here is CASSGLGGGLDGYTF. The DNA for the CDR3 is TGTGCCAGCAGTGGTTTGGGAGGGGGATTGGATGGCTACACCTTC.

This clonotype was recorded a few times. The V call is TRBV5-1, the J call TRBJ2-1; 13 bases fit TRBD2. J was trimmed by 10 bases and V by 6 bases; bases with no gene match: 10. CDR3 size: 15 residues. CDR1 is SGHRS and CDR2 is YFSETQ in the germline V gene. CDR3 sequence: CASTSTPGLAGEQFF. DNA for the CDR3: TGCGCCAGCACCTCAACCCCGGGACTAGCGGGGGAGCAGTTCTTC.

This clonotype was picked up many times. The chain carries TRBV6-4 and TRBJ2-3, with TRBD2 matching 7 bases. Trimming cost V 0 bases and J 0 bases; bases outside gene matches: 3. This CDR3 has 16 residues. Per germline, CDR1 MRHNA and CDR2 SNTAGT. CDR3: CASSDSPAGSTDTQYF. CDR3 nucleotide sequence: TGTGCCAGCAGTGACTCCCCAGCGGGGAGCACAGATACGCAGTATTTT.

This clonotype was observed a few times. The chain employs TRBV10-3 and TRBJ2-5, with D tentatively TRBD2 (6 bases). The end of the DNA fits TRBJ2-7 better, so the J call may be wrong. The CDR3 is 16 residues long. CDR1 is ENHRY and CDR2 is SYGVKD in the germline V gene. CDR3 sequence (DNA): TGTGCCATCAGTATACGCCCGGGACTCATACTCTACGAGCAGTACTTC. It translates to CAISIRPGLILYEQYF.

The chain is built from TRBV4-2 and TRBJ1-2, with TRBD1 matching over 7 bases. The CDR3 is made up of 15 amino acids. V was pared by 6 bases and J by 5 bases, with 12 bases of the junction left unmatched. Germline values: CDR1 LGHNA, CDR2 YNFKEQ. CDR3 amino acids: CASSPPPGQVYGYTF. CDR3 sequence (DNA): TGTGCCAGCAGTCCGCCCCCCGGACAGGTTTATGGCTACACCTTC.

The rearrangement uses TRBV5-1 and TRBJ2-1, with D perhaps TRBD1 (7 bases). CDR3 size: 15 residues. The V gene's germline CDR1 is SGHRS and CDR2 YFSETQ. V was trimmed by 9 bases and J by 6 bases, leaving 22 bases between them. CDR3 DNA sequence: TGCGCCACTAGGATAACAGGGGTTAGCGGCAATGAGCAGTTCTTC. This translates into CATRITGVSGNEQFF.

This clonotype has only a few counts. This chain links TRBV12-3 or TRBV12-4 with TRBJ2-1, with no clear D. The V and J ends lost 1 base and 5 bases respectively, with 12 bases between them. The CDR3 has 15 amino acids. The CDR3 bases are TGTGCCAGCAGTTTAGGGCGGCAGCGACACAATGAGCAGTTCTTC. It specifies CASSLGRQRHNEQFF.

This clonotype was counted only a few times. The chain is built from TRBV12-3 or TRBV12-4 and TRBJ1-2; no clear D gene. This CDR3 contains 12 residues. V was shortened by 5 bases and J by 5 bases, with 9 bases between the two germline ends. CDR3 nucleotide sequence: TGTGCCAGCAGTGCCTTGGAGTATGGCTACACCTTC. Amino acids: CASSALEYGYTF.

This clonotype was observed a few times. V gene TRBV4-1 combines with J gene TRBJ2-7; weak D call: TRBD2 (6 bases). V gave up 0 bases and J gave up 2 bases, with 14 bases separating them. Germline V gene data show CDR1 as MGHRA and CDR2 as YSYEKL. There are 16 residues in the CDR3. CDR3 sequence (DNA): TGCGCCAGCAGCCAAGATACCGGGAGAGTGCCCTACGAGCAGTACTTC. Translating gives CASSQDTGRVPYEQYF.

The rearrangement uses TRBV7-2 and TRBJ2-1; 9 bases align to TRBD2. The CDR3 is made up of 16 amino acids. V lost 2 bases to trimming and J lost 3 bases; unmatched junction nucleotides: 5. Per germline, CDR1 SGHTA and CDR2 FQGNSA. The DNA of the CDR3 is TGTGCCAGCAGCTTAAGTAGAGCGGGGGGCTACAATGAGCAGTTCTTC. Amino acids: CASSLSRAGGYNEQFF. Using reference TRBV7-2 and TRBJ2-1 for the parts outside the CDR3, the full variable domain is GAGVSQSPSNKVTEKGKDVELRCDPISGHTALYWYRQSLGQGLEFLIYFQGNSAPDKSGLPSDRFSAERTGGSVSTLTIQRTQQEDSAVYLCASSLSRAGGYNEQFFGPGTRLTVL.

This chain connects TRBV19 to TRBJ1-2; D ambiguous. The CDR3 runs to 13 residues. V lost 7 bases to trimming and J lost 5 bases, with 14 bases between them. Germline lookup yields CDR1 LNHDA and CDR2 SQIVND (reference sequence). The CDR3 sequence: CASNLAGDYGYTF. The CDR3 DNA is TGTGCCAGTAACCTCGCCGGAGATTATGGCTACACCTTC.

In its sample, this clonotype was seen a few times. The chain employs TRBV29-1 and TRBJ2-7; a weak D match, TRBD1 (5 bases). Germline values: CDR1 SQVTM, CDR2 ANQGSEA. The ends were cut back, 3 bases at V and 0 bases at J, with 9 bases in the middle. The CDR3 loop spans 13 amino acids. CDR3 protein: CSVDQGTSYEQYF. The CDR3 DNA sequence: TGCAGCGTTGATCAGGGAACCTCCTACGAGCAGTACTTC.